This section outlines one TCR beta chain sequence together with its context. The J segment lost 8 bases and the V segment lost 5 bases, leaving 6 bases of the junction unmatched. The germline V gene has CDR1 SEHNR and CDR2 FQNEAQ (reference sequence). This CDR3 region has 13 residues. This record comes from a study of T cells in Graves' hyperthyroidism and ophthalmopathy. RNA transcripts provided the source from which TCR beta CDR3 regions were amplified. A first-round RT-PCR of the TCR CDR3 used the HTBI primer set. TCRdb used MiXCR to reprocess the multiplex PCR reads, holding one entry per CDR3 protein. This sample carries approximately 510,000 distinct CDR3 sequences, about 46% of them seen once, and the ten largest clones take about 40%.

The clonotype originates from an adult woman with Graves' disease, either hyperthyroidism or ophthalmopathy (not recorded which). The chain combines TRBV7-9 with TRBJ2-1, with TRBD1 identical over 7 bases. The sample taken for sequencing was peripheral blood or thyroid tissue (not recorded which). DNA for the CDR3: TGTGCCAGCAGCCCAACACAGGGGTATGAGCAGTTCTTC. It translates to CASSPTQGYEQFF.